These 24 T cell receptor beta chains originate from one sample sequenced in a study of T cell changes during pregnancy in multiple sclerosis. Produced via immunoSEQ multiplex PCR; TCRdb's table is partial and in-frame only. This table holds about 75,000 clones, 75% to 95% found once. The sample consisted of CD4+ T cells from peripheral blood mononuclear cells, taken before pregnancy. The receptors were gathered from a female donor with multiple sclerosis, enrolled in a pregnancy study.

The chain uses TRBV27 and TRBJ1-1; D gene ambiguous. Germline lookup yields CDR1 MNHEY and CDR2 SMNVEV (reference sequence). The CDR3 has 15 residues. V was cut by 0 bases and J by 0 bases, with 8 bases left in between. The chain's CDR3 is CASSLSWQVNTEAFF. The CDR3 region has the DNA TGTGCCAGCAGTTTATCTTGGCAGGTGAACACTGAAGCTTTCTTT.

The chain employs TRBV7-2 and TRBJ1-5; tentatively, D is TRBD1 (6 bases). The CDR3 extends over 12 amino acids. Germline lookup yields CDR1 SGHTA and CDR2 FQGNSA. V was shortened by 0 bases and J by 9 bases, with 6 bases between the two germline ends. CDR3 coding DNA: TGTGCCAGCAGCTTAGCGACAGGGCCCCAGCATTTT. Translating gives CASSLATGPQHF.

This clone was detected only a few times. The chain carries TRBV21-1 and TRBJ2-7; the DNA was not compared with TRBD1, the D call given in the table. TRBV21-1 is a listed pseudogene. The CDR3 totals 13 residues. Here the CDR3 DNA reads TGTGCCACAAGAACGGGACACCCCTACGAGCAGTACTTC. Amino acid sequence: CATRTGHPYEQYF.

This chain connects TRBV6-1 to TRBJ2-7; 7 nucleotides line up with TRBD1. The CDR3 runs to 17 residues. With 4 bases clipped from V and 0 bases from J, the junction kept 12 bases outside the gene matches. Germline lookup yields CDR1 MNHNS and CDR2 SASEGT. CDR3 bases: TGTGCCAGCAGTGTGTTGGTGGGACAGTCGAGCTCCTACGAGCAGTACTTC. This translates into CASSVLVGQSSSYEQYF.

The chain joins TRBV29-1 to TRBJ1-4; D is perhaps TRBD1 (5 bases). The CDR3 is made up of 14 amino acids. Trimming stripped 5 bases from V and 3 bases from J, with 13 bases between. Germline V gives CDR1 SQVTM, CDR2 ANQGSEA. The CDR3: CSVRFEGANEKLFF. The CDR3 nucleotides are TGCAGCGTTCGTTTTGAAGGGGCTAATGAAAAACTGTTTTTT. Using reference TRBV29-1 and TRBJ1-4 for the parts outside the CDR3, the full variable domain is SAVISQKPSRDICQRGTSLTIQCQVDSQVTMMFWYRQQPGQSLTLIATANQGSEATYESGFVIDKFPISRPNLTFSTLTVSNMSPEDSSIYLCSVRFEGANEKLFFGSGTQLSVL.

This clone was observed a few times. The V gene is TRBV14, the J gene TRBJ2-2; no reliable D call. The CDR3 totals 12 residues. Trimming removed 4 bases from V and 6 bases from J, with 6 bases in between. From germline, CDR1 is SGHDN and CDR2 FVKESK. The CDR3 sequence: CASSPYAGELFF. For the CDR3, the DNA is TGTGCCAGCAGCCCCTATGCCGGGGAGCTGTTTTTT.

The V and J genes are TRBV5-1 and TRBJ2-5, with 9 bases matching TRBD2. CDR1 is SGHRS, CDR2 YFSETQ, per germline. J was trimmed by 5 bases and V by 0 bases; bases with no gene match: 8. The CDR3 is 16 residues long. CDR3 nucleotides: TGCGCCAGCAGCTTGGCCGCGGGGGGGCTGGGGGAGACCCAGTACTTC. Translation: CASSLAAGGLGETQYF.

The DNA for the CDR3 is TGCGCCAGCAGCCAAGCGGACAGGGGTAATGAAAAACTGTTTTTT. Residues: CASSQADRGNEKLFF. The V and J genes are TRBV4-1 and TRBJ1-4; 9 bases match TRBD1. Per the germline V gene, CDR1 is MGHRA and CDR2 is YSYEKL. The CDR3 extends over 15 amino acids. J gave up 4 bases and V 1 base, and 1 base lay outside the gene matches.

The CDR3 loop reads CASSIDLSGQRLSTPLHF. DNA for the CDR3: TGTGCCAGTAGTATAGACCTTAGCGGCCAGAGGCTTTCGACACCCCTCCACTTT. The rearrangement links TRBV19 to TRBJ1-6, with unresolved D. The CDR3 runs 18 residues. Germline values: CDR1 LNHDA, CDR2 SQIVND (reference sequence). With 0 bases removed from V and 11 bases from J, the gap between germline ends came to 23 bases. Filled out from reference TRBV19 and TRBJ1-6, the complete variable domain reads DGGITQSPKYLFRKEGQNVTLSCEQNLNHDAMYWYRQDPGQGLRLIYYSQIVNDFQKGDIAEGYSVSREKKESFPLTVTSAQKNPTAFYLCASSIDLSGQRLSTPLHFGNGTRLTVT.

The V gene is TRBV5-6, the J gene TRBJ2-7; D might be TRBD2 (6 bases). The CDR3 spans 15 residues. V gave up 0 bases and J gave up 2 bases, with 12 bases separating them. The germline CDR1 and CDR2 sequences are SGHDT and YYEEEE. The CDR3 loop reads CASSLEGLATYEQYF. The CDR3 bases are TGTGCCAGCAGCTTGGAGGGACTCGCAACCTACGAGCAGTACTTC.

The V call is TRBV2, the J call TRBJ1-2; D remains ambiguous. Looked up from germline, CDR1 is SNHLY and CDR2 is FYNNEI. Trimming pared 2 bases from V and 7 bases from J, leaving 14 bases between. The CDR3 has 14 amino acids. This chain's CDR3 is CASSEQASLPGYTF. The CDR3 DNA reads TGTGCCAGCAGTGAACAGGCCAGTTTACCTGGCTACACCTTC.

This clone was found a few times. V is TRBV6-5 and J is TRBJ1-2; D is possibly TRBD1 (5 bases). The V end was cut by 0 bases, the J end by 8 bases, with 13 bases between. Germline V gives CDR1 MNHEY, CDR2 SVGAGI. The CDR3 runs to 14 residues. CDR3 bases: TGTGCCAGCAGTTACTCGATGGGCGCAGGGGGCTACACCTTC. Its translation: CASSYSMGAGGYTF.

CDR3 residues: CASSQDSVRGWAETQYF. CDR3 bases: TGCGCCAGCAGCCAAGATTCGGTCCGGGGATGGGCAGAGACCCAGTACTTC. The J gene is TRBJ2-5, the V gene TRBV4-3; possible D gene TRBD2, 5 bases. V lost 0 bases, J lost 4 bases, and 18 bases lay in between. The CDR3 extends over 17 amino acids. Germline V gives CDR1 LGHNA, CDR2 YSLEER.

This sequence joins TRBV2 and TRBJ2-1; the D gene is possibly TRBD2 (5 bases). Looked up from germline, CDR1 is SNHLY and CDR2 is FYNNEI. The V and J ends lost 5 bases and 3 bases respectively, with 8 bases between them. The CDR3 runs 13 residues. The CDR3 region is CASSSRGYNEQFF. CDR3 DNA sequence: TGTGCCAGCAGTTCCCGGGGCTACAATGAGCAGTTCTTC.

The chain links TRBV15 to TRBJ1-5, with TRBD1 as a possible D gene (5 bases). V lost 3 bases, J lost 3 bases, and 12 bases lay in between. Germline loops: CDR1 LNHNV, CDR2 YYDKDF (reference sequence). The CDR3 contains 15 residues. The CDR3, as DNA: TGTGCCACCAGCAGGGTGGGCGGGACCAATCAGCCCCAGCATTTT. Its protein product is CATSRVGGTNQPQHF.

The chain employs TRBV7-9 and TRBJ2-5; tentatively, D is TRBD1 (7 bases). Germline CDR1 reads SEHNR; CDR2 reads FQNEAQ (reference sequence). Deletions cut 4 bases from V and 1 base from J, with 13 bases between. The CDR3 loop spans 15 amino acids. CDR3 loop: CASSSGDSFQETQYF. The CDR3 DNA sequence: TGTGCCAGCAGCTCGGGGGACAGCTTCCAAGAGACCCAGTACTTC.

This chain links TRBV30 with TRBJ1-3, with 7 bases that match TRBD1. Germline-derived CDR1 and CDR2 are GTSNPN and SVGIG (reference sequence). Losses at the gene ends were 4 bases for V and 6 bases for J; bases not matched to a gene: 9. CDR3 length: 14 amino acids. As DNA, the CDR3 is TGTGCCTGGAAGATGACAGGGATGAAAAACACCATATATTTT. It encodes CAWKMTGMKNTIYF. The complete variable domain, with remaining parts taken from reference TRBV30 and TRBJ1-3, reads SQTIHQWPATLVQPVGSPLSLECTVEGTSNPNLYWYRQAAGRGLQLLFYSVGIGQISSEVPQNLSASRPQDRQFILSSKKLLLSDSGFYLCAWKMTGMKNTIYFGEGSWLTVV.

V usage is TRBV5-1 and J usage is TRBJ1-1; no clear D gene. Trimming stripped 0 bases from V and 3 bases from J, with 9 bases between. Germline CDR1 and CDR2: SGHRS and YFSETQ. The CDR3 loop spans 14 amino acids. CDR3 DNA: TGCGCCAGCAGCTTGGCTCTGCGGGACACTGAAGCTTTCTTT. Translating it yields CASSLALRDTEAFF.

J is TRBJ1-2 and V is TRBV15, with D unclear. This CDR3 is built from 16 residues. V was shortened by 1 base and J by 0 bases, with 12 bases between the two germline ends. Per germline, CDR1 LNHNV and CDR2 YYDKDF (reference sequence). CDR3 nucleotides: TGTGCCACCAGCAGAGGGGCCGGCAAAACTAACTATGGCTACACCTTC. It translates to CATSRGAGKTNYGYTF. Full variable domain (missing parts from reference TRBV15 and TRBJ1-2): DAMVIQNPRYQVTQFGKPVTLSCSQTLNHNVMYWYQQKSSQAPKLLFHYYDKDFNNEADTPDNFQSRRPNTSFCFLDIRSPGLGDTAMYLCATSRGAGKTNYGYTFGSGTRLTVV.

The chain carries TRBV5-1 and TRBJ1-3; D may be TRBD1 (5 bases). The CDR3 runs to 13 residues. CDR1 and CDR2 from the germline V gene are SGHRS and YFSETQ. V was cut by 6 bases and J by 4 bases, with 11 bases left in between. CDR3 nucleotides: TGCGCCAGCACGGGGGTCCAGGGAAACACCATATATTTT. Its protein is CASTGVQGNTIYF. Using reference TRBV5-1 and TRBJ1-3 for the parts outside the CDR3, the full variable domain is KAGVTQTPRYLIKTRGQQVTLSCSPISGHRSVSWYQQTPGQGLQFLFEYFSETQRNKGNFPGRFSGRQFSNSRSEMNVSTLELGDSALYLCASTGVQGNTIYFGEGSWLTVV.

The V gene is TRBV28, the J gene TRBJ2-1, with TRBD1 matching over 11 bases. The ends lost 2 bases at V and 0 bases at J; junction bases unmatched: 6. Germline CDR1 is MDHEN and CDR2 is SYDVKM. The CDR3 loop spans 18 amino acids. The CDR3 DNA follows: TGTGCCAGCAGTTTACGGACAGGGGGCCCCAGCTCCTACAATGAGCAGTTCTTC. It codes for CASSLRTGGPSSYNEQFF.

This sequence joins TRBV30 and TRBJ2-7; 7 bases map to TRBD2. V lost 2 bases to trimming and J lost 5 bases; unmatched junction nucleotides: 6. The CDR3 has 13 amino acids. Per germline, CDR1 GTSNPN and CDR2 SVGIG (reference sequence). The CDR3 loop reads CAWSWREYHEQYF. CDR3 DNA sequence: TGTGCCTGGAGTTGGCGGGAGTATCACGAGCAGTACTTC.

The chain joins TRBV28 to TRBJ2-7; D perhaps matches TRBD2 (5 bases). V was clipped by 7 bases and J by 3 bases, with 13 bases between them. The germline gives CDR1 MDHEN, CDR2 SYDVKM. This CDR3 comprises 13 residues. The CDR3 spells CASTSLGNYEQYF. CDR3 nucleotide sequence: TGTGCCAGCACCTCACTAGGTAACTACGAGCAGTACTTC.

The rearrangement links TRBV11-1 to TRBJ2-1; 7 nucleotides match TRBD1. Germline-derived CDR1 and CDR2 are SGHAT and FQDESV (reference sequence). This CDR3 has 13 residues. V trimming: 5 bases; J trimming: 13 bases; junction bases outside the gene matches: 11. The CDR3 nucleotides read TGTGCCAGCAGCGAACAGGGGAAAGGTCCCCAGTTCTTC. Amino acid sequence: CASSEQGKGPQFF.